These 27 T cell receptor beta chains originate from one sample sequenced in a study of radiotherapy plus CTLA-4 blockade in lung cancer. Profiled with immunoSEQ multiplex PCR; TCRdb holds only in-frame clones, not every one. The data contain about 48,000 clones, about 86% of them singletons. The specimen was peripheral blood, collected from a patient treated with radiotherapy plus ipilimumab. The receptors were sampled from a human donor with non-small cell lung cancer that progressed on radiotherapy plus ipilimumab. Some clones in this sample may be carry-over from other donors' samples.

This clone appeared a single time. The V gene is TRBV28, the J gene TRBJ1-2, with D possibly TRBD1 on 5 matching bases. The CDR3 consists of 15 residues. Germline assignment: CDR1 MDHEN and CDR2 SYDVKM. Trimming took 8 bases from V and 2 from J, leaving 18 bases between them. In nucleotides, the CDR3 is TGTGCCAGCGGCTCGTACAGGACTACAAACTATGGCTACACCTTC. This gives the protein CASGSYRTTNYGYTF.

The rearrangement joins TRBV18 to TRBJ2-4, with 8 bases matching TRBD2. V dropped 5 bases and J dropped 8; count of bases not matched to a gene: 2. The CDR3 contains 12 residues. Germline values: CDR1 KGHSH, CDR2 LQKENI. In nucleotides, the CDR3 is TGTGCCAGCTCAGATAGCGGGGACATTCAGTACTTC. Translation gives CASSDSGDIQYF. The full variable domain, with the rest looked up from reference TRBV18 and TRBJ2-4, is NAGVMQNPRHLVRRRGQEARLRCSPMKGHSHVYWYRQLPEEGLKFMVYLQKENIIDESGMPKERFSAEFPKEGPSILRIQQVVRGDSAAYFCASSDSGDIQYFGAGTRLSVL.

This rearrangement joins TRBV5-6 to TRBJ2-2; TRBD2 matches at 9 bases. CDR1 and CDR2 (germline): SGHDT, YYEEEE. The ends lost 6 bases at V and 2 bases at J; junction bases unmatched: 5. This CDR3 is 15 amino acids long. In DNA form, the CDR3 reads TGTGCCAGCACCCGAGCGGGGGGTAACACCGGGGAGCTGTTTTTT. Protein sequence: CASTRAGGNTGELFF.

The chain carries TRBV27 and TRBJ2-7, with 7 positions matching TRBD1. The CDR3 extends over 15 amino acids. V was pared by 3 bases and J by 0 bases, with 5 bases of the junction left unmatched. CDR1 is MNHEY and CDR2 is SMNVEV in the germline V gene (reference sequence). DNA of the CDR3: TGTGCCAGCAGTTTCTCCGGGACAGCCTCCTACGAGCAGTACTTC. Its translation: CASSFSGTASYEQYF.

The rearrangement joins TRBV7-9 to TRBJ2-1; weak D call: TRBD1 (6 bases). Germline-derived CDR1 and CDR2 are SEHNR and FQNEAQ (reference sequence). The V end was cut by 4 bases, the J end by 7 bases, with 20 bases between. This CDR3 is 16 amino acids long. CDR3 residues: CASSSMGYRVLNEQFF. The CDR3 nucleotides read TGTGCCAGCAGCTCGATGGGGTACAGGGTATTGAATGAGCAGTTCTTC.

The J gene is TRBJ2-5, the V gene TRBV29-1; TRBD2 agrees at 7 bases. Germline assignment: CDR1 SQVTM and CDR2 ANQGSEA. The CDR3 runs 13 residues. With V trimmed by 4 bases and J by 1 base, 3 bases remained unmatched. The CDR3, as DNA: TGCAGCGTTGCAAGACTAGCCCAAGAGACCCAGTACTTC. The encoded protein is CSVARLAQETQYF.

This clone was picked up a small number of times. V gene TRBV5-4 combines with J gene TRBJ2-5; D is uncertain. Trimming left V 1 base short and J 2 bases short, with 9 bases between. The germline gives CDR1 SGHNT, CDR2 YYREEE (reference sequence). This CDR3 spans 14 amino acids. The CDR3 spells CASSLSRSQETQYF. DNA of the CDR3: TGTGCCAGCAGCTTGTCGAGATCTCAAGAGACCCAGTACTTC.

V usage is TRBV4-2 and J usage is TRBJ2-2; no reliable D call. The V end lost 5 bases, the J end lost 3 bases, and 7 bases lay between the germline ends. The CDR3 runs to 13 residues. Germline CDR1 LGHNA, CDR2 YNFKEQ. This CDR3 reads CASSNSDTGELFF. CDR3 in DNA: TGTGCCAGCAGCAATTCCGACACCGGGGAGCTGTTTTTT.

The chain recombines TRBV5-1 with TRBJ1-2; D gene ambiguous. The CDR3 has 14 residues. Germline-derived CDR1 and CDR2 are SGHRS and YFSETQ. Trimming removed 4 bases from V and 0 bases from J, with 10 bases in between. The CDR3 DNA follows: TGCGCCAGCAGCCTTGAGGATGCTAACTATGGCTACACCTTC. Translation gives CASSLEDANYGYTF.

The gene calls are TRBV5-1 and TRBJ2-3, with D perhaps TRBD2 (5 bases). Trimming shortened V by 2 bases and J by 2 bases, and 9 bases separated the two germline ends. Germline V gene lookup returns CDR1 SGHRS and CDR2 YFSETQ. The CDR3 has 14 residues. The chain's CDR3 is CASSFRTYTDTQYF. DNA of the CDR3: TGCGCCAGCAGCTTTCGGACTTACACAGATACGCAGTATTTT.

The chain combines TRBV19 with TRBJ2-1, with 10 bases identical to TRBD2. V trimming: 7 bases; J trimming: 9 bases; junction bases outside the gene matches: 12. The CDR3 has 15 amino acids. Germline V gives CDR1 LNHDA, CDR2 SQIVND (reference sequence). In DNA, the CDR3 is TGTGCCAGTACCAAGAGAGGGATAGCGGGGGGTGAGCAGTTCTTC. Its translation: CASTKRGIAGGEQFF. Full variable domain (rest looked up from reference TRBV19 and TRBJ2-1): DGGITQSPKYLFRKEGQNVTLSCEQNLNHDAMYWYRQDPGQGLRLIYYSQIVNDFQKGDIAEGYSVSREKKESFPLTVTSAQKNPTAFYLCASTKRGIAGGEQFFGPGTRLTVL.

V gene TRBV7-3 combines with J gene TRBJ1-1; D gene unclear. Trimming took 5 bases from V and 0 from J, leaving 7 bases between them. CDR1 is SGHTA, CDR2 FQGTGA, per germline. The CDR3 is made up of 13 amino acids. CDR3 DNA sequence: TGTGCCAGCAGCCGGAGCCTGAACACTGAAGCTTTCTTT. It translates to CASSRSLNTEAFF.

The chain combines TRBV7-2 with TRBJ2-1, with 8 nucleotides matching TRBD1. The trim removed 5 bases at V and 14 bases at J, leaving 11 bases unmatched. There are 13 residues in the CDR3. The germline CDR1 and CDR2 sequences are SGHTA and FQGNSA. The CDR3 region has the DNA TGTGCCAGCAGCCCGGCTAGACAGGGGCGGGAGTTCTTC. Amino acids: CASSPARQGREFF.

The chain joins TRBV29-1 to TRBJ1-1; maybe TRBD1 (5 bases). Trimming cost V 6 bases and J 4 bases, with 15 bases left between them. The CDR3 consists of 13 residues. Germline V gene lookup returns CDR1 SQVTM and CDR2 ANQGSEA. CDR3 nucleotides: TGCAGCGTGACGGGGGTGGGGGTCACTGAAGCTTTCTTT. Protein product: CSVTGVGVTEAFF.

CDR3 sequence: CASSSRTSTYQETQYF. The CDR3, as DNA: TGCGCCAGCAGCTCAAGGACTAGTACTTATCAAGAGACCCAGTACTTC. The chain combines TRBV5-1 with TRBJ2-5; 7 nucleotides align to TRBD2. V shed 3 bases, J shed 2 bases, and the junction held 10 bases outside the gene matches. Germline assignment: CDR1 SGHRS and CDR2 YFSETQ. CDR3 size: 16 residues.

The gene calls are TRBV28 and TRBJ2-2; TRBD2 matches 10 bases. J lost 6 bases, V lost 5 bases, and 21 bases had no gene match. Germline values: CDR1 MDHEN, CDR2 SYDVKM. The CDR3 has 20 amino acids. The CDR3 protein is CASSRLPGLARSWGPGELFF. For the CDR3, the DNA is TGTGCCAGCAGTCGTCTCCCGGGACTAGCGCGTTCCTGGGGGCCCGGGGAGCTGTTTTTT.

J is TRBJ2-1 and V is TRBV9; a weak D match, TRBD2 (7 bases). The CDR3 is made up of 17 amino acids. Germline assignment: CDR1 SGDLS and CDR2 YYNGEE. Trimming took off 6 bases at V and 1 base at J, with 20 bases between the two ends. For the CDR3, the DNA is TGTGCCAGCACAATCCAACAGGGCGGGGGATCCTACAATGAGCAGTTCTTC. It codes for CASTIQQGGGSYNEQFF.

V and J are TRBV14 and TRBJ2-2, with 10 bases aligning to TRBD2. The CDR3 has 17 residues. With 1 base clipped from V and 3 bases from J, the junction kept 5 bases outside the gene matches. The germline V gene has CDR1 SGHDN and CDR2 FVKESK. For the CDR3, the DNA is TGTGCCAGCAGCCAAGGGGCTCTAGCGGGGGACACCGGGGAGCTGTTTTTT. Protein sequence: CASSQGALAGDTGELFF.

J is TRBJ1-2 and V is TRBV7-2, with a possible D match to TRBD1 (6 bases). Trimming cost V 4 bases and J 7 bases, with 16 bases left between them. This CDR3 is 14 amino acids long. Germline values: CDR1 SGHTA, CDR2 FQGNSA. The CDR3 DNA is TGTGCCAGCAGCTCAACTTCAGGGGAGGGTGGCTACACCTTC. It specifies CASSSTSGEGGYTF.

This clone was found once. J is TRBJ2-3 and V is TRBV10-3, with D possibly matching TRBD2 (5 bases). The CDR3 is 17 residues long. Deletions cut 3 bases from V and 0 bases from J, with 16 bases between. Germline V gene data show CDR1 as ENHRY and CDR2 as SYGVKD. The CDR3 nucleotides read TGTGCCATCAGTGATACCCGGGCGGGCTCTAGCACAGATACGCAGTATTTT. As protein: CAISDTRAGSSTDTQYF.

In this sample, this clone turned up once. This chain uses TRBV5-5 with TRBJ2-7; the D gene is possibly TRBD1 (7 bases). The CDR3 is 15 amino acids. V lost 5 bases and J lost 3, with 18 bases in between. Germline CDR1 and CDR2: SGHKS and YYEKEE (reference sequence). The CDR3 here is CASRLGGGGFYEQYF. CDR3 nucleotides: TGTGCCAGCAGACTAGGAGGAGGGGGCTTCTACGAGCAGTACTTC.

J is TRBJ1-5 and V is TRBV19; 9 bases map to TRBD1. V dropped 2 bases and J dropped 4; count of bases not matched to a gene: 6. This CDR3 spans 16 amino acids. Germline-derived CDR1 and CDR2 are LNHDA and SQIVND (reference sequence). This CDR3 reads CASSIFGQGFNQPQHF. The CDR3 nucleotides are TGTGCCAGTAGTATATTCGGACAGGGGTTTAATCAGCCCCAGCATTTT.

The genes are TRBV4-3 and TRBJ2-1, with TRBD2 matching 7 bases. Germline V gives CDR1 LGHNA, CDR2 YSLEER. The CDR3 consists of 15 residues. Losses at the gene ends were 4 bases for V and 2 bases for J; bases not matched to a gene: 5. The CDR3 is CASSRRLAAYNEQFF. CDR3 coding DNA: TGCGCCAGCAGCCGCCGACTAGCAGCCTACAATGAGCAGTTCTTC.

The chain is built from TRBV9 and TRBJ1-3; the match to TRBD1 covers 7 bases. Germline CDR1 and CDR2: SGDLS and YYNGEE. This CDR3 has 16 residues. The ends lost 0 bases at V and 0 bases at J; junction bases unmatched: 3. Here the CDR3 reads CASSVDPGGSGNTIYF. CDR3 DNA sequence: TGTGCCAGCAGCGTAGACCCAGGGGGCTCTGGAAACACCATATATTTT.

This chain uses TRBV27 with TRBJ2-7; TRBD2 might be the D (6 bases). The germline gives CDR1 MNHEY, CDR2 SMNVEV (reference sequence). The CDR3 spans 12 residues. V lost 4 bases and J lost 6, with 10 bases in between. The CDR3 sequence is CASSSGLSEQYF. The CDR3 bases are TGTGCCAGCAGTTCGGGACTTTCCGAGCAGTACTTC.

The V call is TRBV2, the J call TRBJ2-2; D remains unclear. CDR1 and CDR2 from the germline V gene are SNHLY and FYNNEI. V was pared by 0 bases and J by 4 bases, with 6 bases between. This CDR3 is built from 14 residues. The CDR3 protein is CASSEAFRTGELFF. CDR3 coding DNA: TGTGCCAGCAGTGAAGCGTTTCGCACCGGGGAGCTGTTTTTT.

The gene calls are TRBV5-1 and TRBJ2-5; 7 bases are a match to TRBD2. Trimming cost V 4 bases and J 0 bases; bases outside gene matches: 18. Germline loops: CDR1 SGHRS, CDR2 YFSETQ. The CDR3 runs to 19 residues. The CDR3 nucleotides are TGCGCCAGCAGCAATACTGAATTCCGGGAACTAGCGCACCAAGAGACCCAGTACTTC. Encoded protein: CASSNTEFRELAHQETQYF.